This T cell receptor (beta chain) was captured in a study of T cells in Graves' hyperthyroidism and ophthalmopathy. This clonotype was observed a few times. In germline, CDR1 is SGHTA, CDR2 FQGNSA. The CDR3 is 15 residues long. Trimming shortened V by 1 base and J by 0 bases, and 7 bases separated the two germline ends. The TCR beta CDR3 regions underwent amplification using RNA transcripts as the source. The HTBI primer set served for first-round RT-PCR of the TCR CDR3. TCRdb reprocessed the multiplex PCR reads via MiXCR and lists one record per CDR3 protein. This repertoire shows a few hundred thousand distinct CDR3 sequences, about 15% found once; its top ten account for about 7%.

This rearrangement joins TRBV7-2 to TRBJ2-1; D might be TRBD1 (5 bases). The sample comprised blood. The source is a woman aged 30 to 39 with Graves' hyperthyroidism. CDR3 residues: CASSLETASYNEQFF. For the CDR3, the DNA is TGTGCCAGCAGCTTAGAGACAGCCTCCTACAATGAGCAGTTCTTC. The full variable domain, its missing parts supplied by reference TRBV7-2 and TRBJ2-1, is GAGVSQSPSNKVTEKGKDVELRCDPISGHTALYWYRQSLGQGLEFLIYFQGNSAPDKSGLPSDRFSAERTGGSVSTLTIQRTQQEDSAVYLCASSLETASYNEQFFGPGTRLTVL.